Sequencing of this T cell receptor beta chain was carried out in a study of blood T cell repertoires in COVID-19. About the study: T cells, B-cell-depleted T cells, or PBMCs provided the cDNA or gDNA that served as material.

The CDR3 is 14 amino acids. V shed 6 bases and J shed 0 bases, with 8 bases lying between them. Per the germline V gene, CDR1 is SNHLY and CDR2 is FYNNEI. Source study methods: Amplification from reference gene primers served as the basis for estimated nucleated cell counts. The data were produced by immunoSEQ multiplex PCR, yet TCRdb's version contains in-frame clones alone and is incomplete. The DNA was the basis for D and trimming; V, J and clone size are from that table. In the table there are 200,000 to 250,000 clones, 85% of which are singletons. Individuals aged roughly 18 to 95 years were recruited from about two dozen US areas.

The sequence derives from a man aged 35 to 55 who had recovered from COVID-19. J is TRBJ1-4 and V is TRBV2; maybe TRBD1 (5 bases). Sequencing was done on a sample of PBMCs or T cells enriched from blood (not recorded which). CDR3 nucleotide sequence: TGTGCCAGCAGCGGCAGGGCAACTAATGAAAAACTGTTTTTT. Protein: CASSGRATNEKLFF.